This T cell receptor (beta chain) stems from a study of shared clonotypes between healthy human individuals. The study, taken as a whole, reports: Read depth was anticipated to influence clonotype sharing among donors. Estimated richness was generally greater in naive than memory subsets.

Naive CD8 cells were CD45RO-negative, positively selected for CCR7, excluding terminally differentiated effector memory CD45RA+ cells. All participating donors were Caucasian adults from Nashville, Tennessee. The run depth of the assay was deep. TCRdb keeps only in-frame clones here, not all; method: immunoSEQ multiplex PCR. The sample includes about 1.9 million clones, roughly 95% of them seen just once. The ends were cut back, 6 bases at V and 7 bases at J, with 13 bases in the middle. The CDR3 runs to 12 residues. The germline CDR1 and CDR2 sequences are LGHNT and FRNRAP. Of note for this clone: Its antigen is as yet unknown.

Sequencing was done on a sample of naive CD8+ T cells from PBMCs. The chain combines TRBV12-5 with TRBJ2-7; D not resolved. The sequence was obtained from a man younger than 30 in good health. Some clones in this sample may be carry-over from other donors' samples. The CDR3 coding sequence is TGTGCTAGTGGACCGACCCCCTGGGAGCAGTACTTC. Translation gives CASGPTPWEQYF.